Listed here are 7 T cell receptor beta chains from one sample, sequenced in a study of monozygotic twins with inflammatory bowel disease. TCRdb re-called the 5' RACE reads; every CDR3 protein appears as one record, without DNA. In all, the sample yields some 400,000 distinct CDR3 sequences. The sample was blood. All receptors come from a human donor with ulcerative colitis or Crohn's disease, or a healthy co-twin of an affected twin (not recorded which).

The V call is TRBV9, the J call TRBJ2-1; TCRdb reports TRBD2, a call that lacks DNA to check it against. Germline CDR1 reads SGDLS; CDR2 reads YYNGEE. The CDR3 contains 17 residues. CDR3 in amino acids: CASSVGVAGDPYNEQFF.

This chain uses TRBV19 with TRBJ2-1; TCRdb calls TRBD1, which cannot be checked without DNA. Germline CDR1 and CDR2: LNHDA and SQIVND (reference sequence). The CDR3 is made up of 13 amino acids. CDR3 loop: CASKWEVGGEQFF.

Here the CDR3 reads CAWSGSREQFF. This rearrangement joins TRBV30 to TRBJ2-1. The CDR3 is 11 residues long. The germline V gene encodes CDR1 GTSNPN and CDR2 SVGIG (reference sequence).

The chain has TRBV5-1 and TRBJ2-3; TCRdb's D gene call, TRBD1, goes unchecked for lack of DNA. CDR3 length equals 15 residues. Germline lookup yields CDR1 SGHRS and CDR2 YFSETQ. The CDR3 here is CASGSRDKRTDTQYF.

This rearrangement joins TRBV7-8 to TRBJ2-1; no DNA is available, so the TRBD1 call from TCRdb remains unchecked. Germline assignment: CDR1 SGHVS and CDR2 FQNEAQ. This CDR3 comprises 16 residues. CDR3 in amino acids: CASSLGPQGLGVEQFF.

The gene calls are TRBV7-9 and TRBJ2-7. Looked up from germline, CDR1 is SEHNR and CDR2 is FQNEAQ (reference sequence). This CDR3 comprises 14 residues. The CDR3 sequence: CASSNSGSKYEQYF.

The chain is built from TRBV7-2 and TRBJ1-2. The CDR3 runs to 12 residues. Germline V gene lookup returns CDR1 SGHTA and CDR2 FQGNSA. The CDR3: CASRQNDGGYTF.